This is a list of T cell receptor beta chains from one sample in a study of blood T cell repertoires in COVID-19. TCRdb's table, derived via immunoSEQ multiplex PCR, lists solely in-frame clones and lacks some. Counted here are approximately 88,000 clones, approximately 81% occurring once; the ten biggest clones make up about 14%. Sequences were obtained from peripheral blood. The receptors here all came from a woman in her 70s with acute or convalescent COVID-19. Each CDR3 is given with its conserved first and last residue.

v_call: TRBV5-5
j_call: TRBJ1-2
cdr3_aa: CASSISPTGVGYGYTF

v_call: TRBV7-6
j_call: TRBJ2-1
cdr3_aa: CASSKGVTYNEQFF

v_call: TRBV11-3
j_call: TRBJ2-5
cdr3_aa: CASSYGLAGGVSETQYF

v_call: TRBV3-1/TRBV3-2
j_call: TRBJ2-1
cdr3_aa: CASSQGGPFLNEQFF

v_call: TRBV3-1/TRBV3-2
j_call: TRBJ2-1
cdr3_aa: CASSPEGTGGNEQFF

v_call: TRBV28
j_call: TRBJ1-1
cdr3_aa: CASSLWGLEAFF

v_call: TRBV6-6
j_call: TRBJ1-5
cdr3_aa: CASRQFVSNQPQHF

v_call: TRBV5-1
j_call: TRBJ1-1
cdr3_aa: CASSDRDRLMNTEAFF

v_call: TRBV7-9
j_call: TRBJ1-4
cdr3_aa: CASSFSGGNEKLFF

v_call: TRBV3-1/TRBV3-2
j_call: TRBJ2-2
cdr3_aa: CASSQTSGGTRAGELFF

v_call: TRBV3-1/TRBV3-2
j_call: TRBJ2-1
cdr3_aa: CASSQDSGLAGVPNEQFF

v_call: TRBV19
j_call: TRBJ1-1
cdr3_aa: CASTSLPQEGGNTEAFF

v_call: TRBV5-1
j_call: TRBJ1-1
cdr3_aa: CASSPGQGGPEAFF

v_call: TRBV7-8
j_call: TRBJ2-1
cdr3_aa: CASSLDPGTYNEQFF

v_call: TRBV6-1
j_call: TRBJ1-2
cdr3_aa: CASSEDRGLANYGYTF

v_call: TRBV27
j_call: TRBJ1-2
cdr3_aa: CASSFQGQGFGYTF

v_call: TRBV19
j_call: TRBJ2-1
cdr3_aa: CASSNGAGAFNEQFF

v_call: TRBV5-8
j_call: TRBJ2-3
cdr3_aa: CASSPGLAGVGADTQYF

v_call: TRBV5-1
j_call: TRBJ2-3
cdr3_aa: CASSRDTGTDTQYF

v_call: TRBV7-2
j_call: TRBJ2-3
cdr3_aa: CASRRGQGVADTQYF

v_call: TRBV6-1
j_call: TRBJ2-4
cdr3_aa: CASSEGTNIQYF

v_call: TRBV18
j_call: TRBJ1-1
cdr3_aa: CASSLTENTEAFF

v_call: TRBV5-1
j_call: TRBJ2-3
cdr3_aa: CASSLASRTGGTDTQYF

v_call: TRBV7-6
j_call: TRBJ2-1
cdr3_aa: CASSLATSGVPYNEQFF

v_call: TRBV19
j_call: TRBJ2-3
cdr3_aa: CASSMGPSTDTQYF

v_call: TRBV24-1
j_call: TRBJ2-1
cdr3_aa: CATSDYAGAGNEQFF

v_call: TRBV7-8
j_call: TRBJ2-5
cdr3_aa: CASSWGQSETQYF

v_call: TRBV10-2
j_call: TRBJ2-3
cdr3_aa: CASTPDNTDTQYF

v_call: TRBV4-1
j_call: TRBJ1-5
cdr3_aa: CASSQDHRQPQHF

v_call: TRBV27
j_call: TRBJ1-1
cdr3_aa: CASSLRAGRVGVGEAFF

v_call: TRBV4-3
j_call: TRBJ1-6
cdr3_aa: CASSQDRGSPLHF

v_call: TRBV5-1
j_call: TRBJ2-1
cdr3_aa: CASSLDPGGDEQFF

v_call: TRBV9
j_call: TRBJ2-1
cdr3_aa: CASSAGTGTSPGYNEQFF

v_call: TRBV10-3
j_call: TRBJ1-2
cdr3_aa: CAISERDRGEYGYTF

v_call: TRBV12-3/TRBV12-4
j_call: TRBJ2-4
cdr3_aa: CASSTAAIQYF

v_call: TRBV6-2/TRBV6-3
j_call: TRBJ1-1
cdr3_aa: CASSADRQNTEAFF

v_call: TRBV19
j_call: TRBJ1-2
cdr3_aa: CASSNGGTGRDYGYTF

v_call: TRBV6-2/TRBV6-3
j_call: TRBJ2-5
cdr3_aa: CASSTAGAETQYF

v_call: TRBV2
j_call: TRBJ1-5
cdr3_aa: CASSESGGNQPQHF

v_call: TRBV7-2
j_call: TRBJ1-3
cdr3_aa: CASSFGQGPSSGNTIYF

v_call: TRBV7-2
j_call: TRBJ1-4
cdr3_aa: CASSPDRASEKLFF

v_call: TRBV7-8
j_call: TRBJ2-1
cdr3_aa: CASSSTWRANEQFF

v_call: TRBV2
j_call: TRBJ1-4
cdr3_aa: CASSKRSGNLDEKLFF

v_call: TRBV11-3
j_call: TRBJ2-5
cdr3_aa: CASSSRSGNQETQYF

v_call: TRBV5-5
j_call: TRBJ1-1
cdr3_aa: CASSFAGANTEAFF

v_call: TRBV6-5
j_call: TRBJ2-2
cdr3_aa: CASSPQGPGELFF

v_call: TRBV6-2/TRBV6-3
j_call: TRBJ2-5
cdr3_aa: CASSYTGTSKETQYF

v_call: TRBV11-2
j_call: TRBJ2-2
cdr3_aa: CASSAGRDRVGGELFF

v_call: TRBV10-1
j_call: TRBJ2-3
cdr3_aa: CASSPLPTDTQYF

v_call: TRBV4-1
j_call: TRBJ2-1
cdr3_aa: CASSQDSGTGESSYNEQFF

v_call: TRBV19
j_call: TRBJ1-2
cdr3_aa: CASSIDRFGQGGGYTF

v_call: TRBV2
j_call: TRBJ2-4
cdr3_aa: CASSVGTGGNIQYF